This T cell receptor beta chain derives from a study of shared clonotypes between healthy human individuals. Regarding the study as a whole: Sampling covered nothing but blood. Tissue TCR repertoires likely differ from those found in blood.

Execution of the assay was at deep level. Clones were sequenced by immunoSEQ multiplex PCR, and TCRdb holds only the in-frame ones, with some missing. The table shows 2 million to 2.5 million clones, with 80% to 95% occurring only once. Germline lookup yields CDR1 SGHRS and CDR2 YFSETQ. Trimming pared 6 bases from V and 2 bases from J, leaving 15 bases between. The CDR3 sequence is 14 residues long. About this clone itself: Its antigen remains unidentified.

This rearrangement joins TRBV5-1 to TRBJ2-7; D possibly uses TRBD1 or TRBD2 (6 bases each). The sequencing input was naive CD4+ T cells from PBMCs. Subset here: CD45RA+ positively selected. The sequence derives from a man between 18 and 35 years old in good health. Some clones in this sample may be carry-over from other donors' samples. CDR3 bases: TGCGCCAGCACCCGGGGGCGGGCCACCTACGAGCAGTACTTC. Translation: CASTRGRATYEQYF. Drawing the rest from reference TRBV5-1 and TRBJ2-7, the complete variable domain is KAGVTQTPRYLIKTRGQQVTLSCSPISGHRSVSWYQQTPGQGLQFLFEYFSETQRNKGNFPGRFSGRQFSNSRSEMNVSTLELGDSALYLCASTRGRATYEQYFGPGTRLTVT.